Below are 24 T cell receptor beta chains sequenced from a single sample in a study of monozygotic twins with inflammatory bowel disease. From the 5' RACE reads, TCRdb lists one entry per CDR3 protein and no DNA. In total, the table holds just over 300,000 distinct CDR3 sequences. The material sequenced was blood. The receptors come from a human donor with ulcerative colitis or Crohn's disease, or a healthy co-twin of an affected twin (not recorded which).

The V call is TRBV4-3, the J call TRBJ1-1. CDR3 length: 13 residues. Germline CDR1 LGHNA, CDR2 YSLEER. The chain's CDR3 is CASSQGSGLGAFF.

The rearrangement joins TRBV27 to TRBJ2-3; TCRdb calls TRBD1, which cannot be checked without DNA. This CDR3 spans 17 amino acids. CDR1 and CDR2 from the germline V gene are MNHEY and SMNVEV (reference sequence). The CDR3 protein is CASSLMTGGPSTDTQYF.

The chain employs TRBV6-1 and TRBJ2-7; no DNA is available, so the TRBD1 call from TCRdb remains unchecked. The V gene's germline CDR1 is MNHNS and CDR2 SASEGT. The CDR3 spans 15 residues. The CDR3 reads CASSRADGGLWEQYF.

The chain combines TRBV7-3 with TRBJ2-1; the D gene TCRdb calls, TRBD2, cannot be checked with no DNA. CDR3 length: 16 amino acids. Per germline, CDR1 SGHTA and CDR2 FQGTGA. The CDR3 spells CASSLTWRGGHNEQFF. The full variable domain, its missing parts supplied by reference TRBV7-3 and TRBJ2-1, is GAGVSQTPSNKVTEKGKYVELRCDPISGHTALYWYRQSLGQGPEFLIYFQGTGAADDSGLPNDRFFAVRPEGSVSTLKIQRTERGDSAVYLCASSLTWRGGHNEQFFGPGTRLTVL.

V and J are TRBV27 and TRBJ2-1; TCRdb names TRBD1, which stays unverified in the absence of DNA. The CDR3 loop spans 13 amino acids. CDR1 is MNHEY and CDR2 is SMNVEV in the germline V gene (reference sequence). The CDR3 is CASSSGVLNEQFF.

This chain connects TRBV12-3 or TRBV12-4 to TRBJ2-7; the D call from TCRdb, TRBD1, cannot be confirmed without DNA. The CDR3 totals 16 residues. CDR3 sequence reads: CASSRDRVPSASEQYF.

The rearrangement uses TRBV29-1 and TRBJ2-3. The CDR3 is 14 amino acids. Looked up from germline, CDR1 is SQVTM and CDR2 is ANQGSEA. CDR3 in amino acids: CSVEESADGDTQYF.

This rearrangement joins TRBV5-6 to TRBJ1-2; TCRdb returns TRBD1, unconfirmable since there is no DNA. This CDR3 contains 14 residues. The germline CDR1 and CDR2 sequences are SGHDT and YYEEEE. Here the CDR3 reads CASSFPQGNYGYTF.

The chain uses TRBV28 and TRBJ2-4. CDR1 and CDR2 from the germline V gene are MDHEN and SYDVKM. This CDR3 spans 13 amino acids. The CDR3 loop reads CASMELAKNIQYF.

The rearrangement links TRBV20-1 to TRBJ1-5; TCRdb designates TRBD1, a call that cannot be tested without DNA. The CDR3 consists of 16 residues. Germline V gene lookup returns CDR1 DFQATT and CDR2 SNEGSKA (reference sequence). The CDR3 loop reads CSARDMGTGGAQPQHF.

This rearrangement joins TRBV3-1 to TRBJ1-5. The CDR3 has 13 amino acids. The germline gives CDR1 LGHDT, CDR2 YNNKEL (reference sequence). CDR3 residues: CASSLTTNQPQHF. Full variable domain (outside the CDR3, taken from reference TRBV3-1 and TRBJ1-5): DTAVSQTPKYLVTQMGNDKSIKCEQNLGHDTMYWYKQDSKKFLKIMFSYNNKELIINETVPNRFSPKSPDKAHLNLHINSLELGDSAVYFCASSLTTNQPQHFGDGTRLSIL.

The gene calls are TRBV6-1 and TRBJ2-5; checking the TCRdb D call of TRBD2 is not possible without DNA. Germline values: CDR1 MNHNS, CDR2 SASEGT. The CDR3 is 17 residues long. CDR3 sequence reads: CASSKHLGTSEEETQYF.

V is TRBV29-1 and J is TRBJ2-1; the D call of TRBD1 rests on TCRdb alone, since no DNA is present to check it. This CDR3 comprises 14 residues. Germline V gene lookup returns CDR1 SQVTM and CDR2 ANQGSEA. The CDR3: CSGGYGGPYNEQFF.

The V gene is TRBV27, the J gene TRBJ1-6; TCRdb's assignment of TRBD1 cannot be checked, as there is no DNA. CDR3 size: 14 residues. Germline assignment: CDR1 MNHEY and CDR2 SMNVEV (reference sequence). CDR3 residues: CASTPVRGVSPLHF.

The gene calls are TRBV12-3 or TRBV12-4 and TRBJ2-7. This CDR3 is built from 12 residues. The CDR3: CASRVGSYEQYF.

This chain links TRBV11-2 with TRBJ1-6; absent DNA, TCRdb's TRBD1 call cannot be checked. The CDR3 loop spans 14 amino acids. Germline CDR1 and CDR2: SGHAT and FQNNGV. The CDR3 is CASSPRDGNSPLHF.

The CDR3 reads CSAQDPSRTYNEQFF. The V call is TRBV20-1, the J call TRBJ2-1. Germline V gene lookup returns CDR1 DFQATT and CDR2 SNEGSKA (reference sequence). The length of the CDR3 is 15 residues.

The rearrangement links TRBV5-1 to TRBJ1-5; the TRBD1 assignment by TCRdb is unverifiable without DNA. The CDR3 runs to 15 residues. Germline V gene data show CDR1 as SGHRS and CDR2 as YFSETQ. The CDR3 loop is CASSLEGGGRQPQHF.

The chain couples TRBV30 to TRBJ1-5; the D gene TCRdb calls, TRBD1, cannot be checked with no DNA. The germline CDR1 and CDR2 sequences are GTSNPN and SVGIG (reference sequence). The CDR3 extends over 14 amino acids. CDR3 loop: CAWSVGGGNQPQHF. The full variable domain, with the rest looked up from reference TRBV30 and TRBJ1-5, is SQTIHQWPATLVQPVGSPLSLECTVEGTSNPNLYWYRQAAGRGLQLLFYSVGIGQISSEVPQNLSASRPQDRQFILSSKKLLLSDSGFYLCAWSVGGGNQPQHFGDGTRLSIL.

The chain has TRBV10-3 and TRBJ2-3. Germline V gives CDR1 ENHRY, CDR2 SYGVKD. The CDR3 is made up of 14 amino acids. The CDR3 loop reads CATHGSTSTDTQYF.

The chain has TRBV4-1 and TRBJ2-1. The length of the CDR3 is 14 residues. In germline, CDR1 is MGHRA, CDR2 YSYEKL. The CDR3 region is CASSQVDVSREQFF.

The chain employs TRBV4-3 and TRBJ1-5; TCRdb lists TRBD1, though no DNA is available to test this call. The CDR3 totals 16 residues. CDR1 and CDR2 from the germline V gene are LGHNA and YSLEER. CDR3: CASSQDRQGGNQPQHF.

The chain carries TRBV28 and TRBJ2-6; the D gene TCRdb calls, TRBD1, cannot be checked with no DNA. CDR1 and CDR2 (germline): MDHEN, SYDVKM. The CDR3 runs 18 residues. The chain's CDR3 is CASSFRGEYSSGANVLTF.

This chain links TRBV27 with TRBJ1-1; checking the TCRdb D call of TRBD1 is not possible without DNA. Germline CDR1 is MNHEY and CDR2 is SMNVEV (reference sequence). The CDR3 has 13 residues. The CDR3 region is CASSQVNQGLAFF.